This TCR beta chain was captured by sequencing in a study of CD8+ T cells in alopecia areata. The treatment: oral pan-JAK inhibitor, 5-10 mg twice daily. cDNA prepared by RNA extraction and subsequent reverse transcription served as the template for sequencing. Profiling relied on immunoSEQ multiplex PCR, and the TCRdb table lists in-frame clones only, not all of them. The sample gives 110,000 to 150,000 clones, about 51% of which show up once; roughly 15% is in the top ten. Germline CDR1 SQVTM, CDR2 ANQGSEA. This CDR3 contains 11 residues. The V end lost 7 bases, the J end lost 7 bases, and 11 bases lay between the germline ends. Study conclusions and caveats: Lesional scalp displayed greater clonality than normal scalp, most notably in alopecia totalis/universalis. Tofacitinib delivered significant drops in scalp clonality and in expanded CD8+ clones among the top 100. There were many expanded lesional clones persisting in scalp and blood during tofacitinib.

Ten or more counts support this clone. Its specificity is unknown. The V gene is TRBV29-1, the J gene TRBJ2-1; the D call may be TRBD1 or TRBD2 (5 bases each). The source of this sequence is a human donor with alopecia areata. This material consisted of CD8+ T cells sorted from blood, taken at week 4, from a patient treated with tofacitinib. CDR3 nucleotide sequence: TGCAGCGCCGACTGGGGGAATGAGCAGTTCTTC. Translated, it gives CSADWGNEQFF.